A single sample is the source of the 29 T cell receptor beta chains below, sequenced in a study of beta chain features in type 1 diabetes (dated by TCRdb to the late 2010s). Broad study findings and their caveats: A moderate but significant shortening of TCRB CDR3 length was observed in type 1 diabetes patients in all four CD4+ subsets.

No cognate antigen is known for these TCRs. Library generation was performed with the immunoSEQ multiplex PCR assay. All of the isolated RNA was reverse transcribed with the High Capacity cDNA Reverse Transcription Kit, so expressed TCRB transcripts were sequenced. What TCRdb holds here is the immuneACCESS table cut down to in-frame rearrangements. Part of the clones is not present; checked against another copy, under half of the missing clones reflect an unresolved V gene, and the others are unexplained. The sample profile shows around 600,000 clones; under 15% of them were found once. The ten largest account for more than 0.1% of the sample. Sequencing was carried out using naive CD4+ T cells from blood. Taken with the paper, the label for cell subset or site translates to: true naive CD4+ T cells. The receptors come from a man aged 30 to 45 with type 1 diabetes.

This clone came up a few times. CDR3 sequence (DNA): TGTGCCAGCAGCTCCTTAAAACAGGGGTCAGATACGCAGTATTTT. This codes for CASSSLKQGSDTQYF. This chain joins TRBV7-9 and TRBJ2-3; 7 nucleotides agree with TRBD1. Trimming at V came to 4 bases and at J to 4 bases, leaving 8 bases not matched to a gene. This CDR3 region has 15 residues. CDR1 is SEHNR, CDR2 FQNEAQ, per germline (reference sequence).

Worth noting for this clone: Other DNA variants within this sample encode the same CDR3. J is TRBJ1-3 and V is TRBV30; the D is unclear. V gave up 0 bases and J gave up 0 bases, with 6 bases separating them. This CDR3 comprises 14 residues. In germline, CDR1 is GTSNPN, CDR2 SVGIG (reference sequence). The CDR3, as DNA: TGTGCCTGGAGTGTCGGCAGCTCTGGAAACACCATATATTTT. It translates to CAWSVGSSGNTIYF.

The CDR3 reads CASSLWIGWDSLVTYEQYF. CDR3 coding DNA: TGTGCCAGCAGTTTATGGATAGGGTGGGATAGTTTAGTTACCTACGAGCAGTACTTC. V and J are TRBV28 and TRBJ2-7, with D hard to call. CDR1 is MDHEN and CDR2 is SYDVKM in the germline V gene. The CDR3 is 19 residues long. Deletions cut 0 bases from V and 2 bases from J, with 23 bases between.

The chain couples TRBV7-3 to TRBJ2-2; 9 bases map to TRBD1. V trimming: 1 base; J trimming: 6 bases; junction bases outside the gene matches: 6. The CDR3 has 16 residues. Germline lookup yields CDR1 SGHTA and CDR2 FQGTGA. Written as DNA, the CDR3 is TGTGCCAGCAGCTTAAGCCGGACAGGGGCACCCGGGGAGCTGTTTTTT. Translation: CASSLSRTGAPGELFF.

This clone was picked up a small number of times. This sequence joins TRBV18 and TRBJ1-1; D unresolved. Trimming shortened V by 3 bases and J by 1 base, and 9 bases separated the two germline ends. The CDR3 is 14 residues long. Germline assignment: CDR1 KGHSH and CDR2 LQKENI. CDR3 protein: CASSPSGRNTEAFF. The CDR3 coding sequence is TGTGCCAGCTCACCGTCGGGGAGGAACACTGAAGCTTTCTTT.

This clone was found a few times. This chain joins TRBV28 and TRBJ2-7, with D perhaps matching TRBD2 (5 bases). The CDR3 loop spans 13 amino acids. With 4 bases removed from V and 4 bases from J, the gap between germline ends came to 11 bases. CDR1 and CDR2 (germline): MDHEN, SYDVKM. The CDR3 sequence is CASSSPGVYEQYF. The CDR3 DNA sequence: TGTGCCAGCAGTTCCCCCGGGGTTTACGAGCAGTACTTC.

This rearrangement joins TRBV2 to TRBJ2-7, with D perhaps TRBD1 or TRBD2 (5 bases each). Germline CDR1 reads SNHLY; CDR2 reads FYNNEI. The V end was cut by 3 bases, the J end by 0 bases, with 9 bases between. The CDR3 is made up of 14 amino acids. The CDR3 region has the DNA TGTGCCAGCAGTGACCGGGGCCTCTCCTACGAGCAGTACTTC. It encodes CASSDRGLSYEQYF.

J is TRBJ1-1 and V is TRBV18; D gene ambiguous. V was pared by 0 bases and J by 1 base, with 6 bases between. Per germline, CDR1 KGHSH and CDR2 LQKENI. CDR3 length equals 14 residues. The CDR3 region is CASSPPVGNTEAFF. CDR3 nucleotide sequence: TGTGCCAGCTCACCACCAGTCGGGAACACTGAAGCTTTCTTT.

This clone was picked up a small number of times. V usage is TRBV9 and J usage is TRBJ2-2; TRBD1 might be the D (5 bases). The V gene's germline CDR1 is SGDLS and CDR2 YYNGEE. The CDR3 covers 16 residues. Trimming removed 0 bases at V and 2 bases at J, with 11 bases between. CDR3 protein: CASSVATGANTGELFF. The CDR3 DNA follows: TGTGCCAGCAGCGTAGCTACAGGAGCTAACACCGGGGAGCTGTTTTTT.

The chain is built from TRBV7-2 and TRBJ1-3; possible D gene TRBD1, 6 bases. Trimming left V 5 bases short and J 0 bases short, with 17 bases between. The CDR3 has 17 residues. CDR1 and CDR2 from the germline V gene are SGHTA and FQGNSA. The CDR3 nucleotides read TGTGCCAGCAGCCAACAGGGACTGCTGAGCTCTGGAAACACCATATATTTT. Its protein product is CASSQQGLLSSGNTIYF.

This clone has a handful of counts. V is TRBV5-1 and J is TRBJ1-1; D perhaps matches TRBD1 (6 bases). There are 13 residues in the CDR3. The V and J ends lost 0 bases and 5 bases respectively, with 8 bases between them. Germline lookup yields CDR1 SGHRS and CDR2 YFSETQ. The DNA of the CDR3 is TGCGCCAGCAGCTTGGAGGGGACAACTGAAGCTTTCTTT. The encoded protein is CASSLEGTTEAFF.

This clone was counted once. The CDR3 DNA follows: TGTGCCAGCAGCTTTGGGACAGGGGGCACTGAAGCTTTCTTT. Its protein product is CASSFGTGGTEAFF. The V call is TRBV9, the J call TRBJ1-1; 11 nucleotides match TRBD1. Germline assignment: CDR1 SGDLS and CDR2 YYNGEE. The trim removed 4 bases at V and 4 bases at J, leaving 3 bases unmatched. This CDR3 has 14 residues.

V and J are TRBV7-2 and TRBJ2-1, with TRBD1 matching over 11 bases. This CDR3 comprises 15 residues. CDR1 SGHTA and CDR2 FQGNSA come from the germline V gene. V lost 5 bases to trimming and J lost 9 bases; unmatched junction nucleotides: 9. CDR3 sequence: CASSQSGQGAVEQFF. In DNA form, the CDR3 reads TGTGCCAGCAGCCAAAGCGGACAGGGGGCCGTTGAGCAGTTCTTC.

The gene calls are TRBV7-2 and TRBJ2-3; the D gene is possibly TRBD2 (5 bases). Germline CDR1 reads SGHTA; CDR2 reads FQGNSA. The CDR3 runs 17 residues. V shed 1 base and J shed 0 bases, with 14 bases lying between them. CDR3 region: CASSLVSGGLSTDTQYF. In DNA, the CDR3 is TGTGCCAGCAGCTTAGTTTCCGGCGGGCTGAGCACAGATACGCAGTATTTT.

J is TRBJ1-2 and V is TRBV29-1; D is possibly TRBD1 (5 bases). Germline CDR1 reads SQVTM; CDR2 reads ANQGSEA. Trimming pared 6 bases from V and 0 bases from J, leaving 17 bases between. This CDR3 region has 15 residues. CDR3 bases: TGCAGCGTGGGTCGACAGCTCGAAACTAACTATGGCTACACCTTC. Protein product: CSVGRQLETNYGYTF.

Only one count was recorded for this clone. This chain uses TRBV6-4 with TRBJ2-2; 8 bases map to TRBD2. The V and J ends lost 5 bases and 5 bases, in that order; junction bases with no gene match: 4. The CDR3 length is 14 residues. Germline CDR1 reads MRHNA; CDR2 reads SNTAGT. This CDR3 reads CASSPGLETGELFF. CDR3 nucleotides: TGTGCCAGCAGTCCGGGACTAGAGACCGGGGAGCTGTTTTTT.

V is TRBV30 and J is TRBJ2-7, with D possibly matching TRBD2 (5 bases). The CDR3 runs to 13 residues. The V gene lost 4 bases and the J gene lost 0 bases, with 10 bases spanning the gap. Per the germline V gene, CDR1 is GTSNPN and CDR2 is SVGIG (reference sequence). The CDR3 loop is CAWNPGLSYEQYF. For the CDR3, the DNA is TGTGCCTGGAATCCAGGACTCTCCTACGAGCAGTACTTC.

This chain joins TRBV6-5 and TRBJ1-2, with D unresolved. CDR1 and CDR2 (germline): MNHEY, SVGAGI. The CDR3 is made up of 15 amino acids. The germline V and J ends were trimmed by 2 bases and 8 bases, with 18 bases remaining between them. CDR3 sequence (DNA): TGTGCCAGCAGTTACGAGGCCATTGGAGGACGGGGCTACACCTTC. Translation: CASSYEAIGGRGYTF.

This clone was counted a few times. Different DNA sequences within this sample yield the same CDR3. The chain combines TRBV7-9 with TRBJ2-7; D is unresolved. V lost 1 base to trimming and J lost 2 bases, with 6 bases between them. CDR3 length: 13 residues. Per the germline V gene, CDR1 is SEHNR and CDR2 is FQNEAQ (reference sequence). In DNA form, the CDR3 reads TGTGCCAGCAGCTTAGAGATTCCCTACGAGCAGTACTTC. The encoded protein is CASSLEIPYEQYF.

CDR3 in amino acids: CASRIAGTGEDEQYF. CDR3 nucleotide sequence: TGCGCCAGCAGAATTGCCGGTACAGGGGAGGACGAGCAGTACTTC. The V and J genes are TRBV5-1 and TRBJ2-7, with D possibly being TRBD1 (7 bases). CDR3 size: 15 residues. The germline CDR1 and CDR2 sequences are SGHRS and YFSETQ. V was trimmed by 5 bases and J by 5 bases, leaving 20 bases between them.

This clone was seen a few times. This chain joins TRBV15 and TRBJ2-7, with D possibly being TRBD1 (5 bases). The CDR3 has 13 amino acids. Trimming removed 4 bases from V and 3 bases from J, with 10 bases in between. Germline V CDR1 and CDR2: LNHNV, YYDKDF (reference sequence). CDR3 amino acids: CATSNTDSYEQYF. CDR3 DNA sequence: TGTGCCACCAGCAATACCGACAGCTACGAGCAGTACTTC.

CDR3 DNA: TGTGCCAGCAGAGAACAGGGCCTTAGCACAGATACGCAGTATTTT. This sequence encodes CASREQGLSTDTQYF. The rearrangement links TRBV7-2 to TRBJ2-3; tentatively, D is TRBD1 (6 bases). Germline-derived CDR1 and CDR2 are SGHTA and FQGNSA. V was clipped by 6 bases and J by 0 bases, with 13 bases between them. The CDR3 consists of 15 residues.

This clone was detected a few times. The chain uses TRBV4-3 and TRBJ1-1; D gene uncertain. V was pared by 5 bases and J by 1 base, with 17 bases between. Per germline, CDR1 LGHNA and CDR2 YSLEER. The CDR3 sequence is 16 residues long. CDR3 DNA: TGCGCCAGCAGCGCTCATCCCCGGACGGAGAACACTGAAGCTTTCTTT. It is translated as CASSAHPRTENTEAFF.

The V and J genes are TRBV4-3 and TRBJ1-2, with 7 nucleotides matching TRBD1. This CDR3 has 13 amino acids. From germline, CDR1 is LGHNA and CDR2 YSLEER. Trimming cost V 1 base and J 7 bases; bases outside gene matches: 3. CDR3 sequence reads: CASSQARGPGYTF. CDR3 DNA: TGCGCCAGCAGCCAAGCAAGGGGGCCTGGCTACACCTTC.

In this sample, this clone turned up a few times. The V call is TRBV9, the J call TRBJ2-5, with D possibly being TRBD1 or TRBD2 (7 bases each). CDR3 size: 15 residues. V was trimmed by 4 bases and J by 2 bases, leaving 15 bases between them. Germline V gene lookup returns CDR1 SGDLS and CDR2 YYNGEE. CDR3 coding DNA: TGTGCCAGCAGCCCCAGGGGGGGGTTACAAGAGACCCAGTACTTC. This translates into CASSPRGGLQETQYF.

This clone occurred a few times. The J gene is TRBJ2-3, the V gene TRBV7-9, with TRBD2 as a possible D gene (6 bases). The CDR3 extends over 15 amino acids. Per the germline V gene, CDR1 is SEHNR and CDR2 is FQNEAQ (reference sequence). The V end lost 3 bases, the J end lost 1 base, and 11 bases lay between the germline ends. CDR3 sequence (DNA): TGTGCCAGCAGCTTTCAACCGGGGGGCACAGATACGCAGTATTTT. Translation: CASSFQPGGTDTQYF.

The sample holds a few counts of this clone. Possible read error: a much larger clone is one base away. The genes are TRBV6-6 and TRBJ1-5; D unclear. The CDR3 extends over 11 amino acids. Germline-derived CDR1 and CDR2 are MNHNY and SVGAGI (reference sequence). The V end was cut by 4 bases, the J end by 5 bases, with 3 bases between. The CDR3 sequence: CASSFDQPQHF. The CDR3 DNA follows: TGTGCCAGCAGTTTCGATCAGCCCCAGCATTTT.

V and J are TRBV4-3 and TRBJ2-7; TRBD1 might be the D (6 bases). V dropped 0 bases and J dropped 6 bases, with 15 bases sitting between them. This CDR3 comprises 15 residues. Germline V gene sequence: CDR1 LGHNA, CDR2 YSLEER. The CDR3 protein is CASSQEGAGAGEQYF. CDR3 nucleotides: TGCGCCAGCAGCCAAGAAGGAGCAGGGGCGGGCGAGCAGTACTTC.

The chain links TRBV7-2 to TRBJ2-3; 10 bases line up with TRBD2. Germline V CDR1 and CDR2: SGHTA, FQGNSA. The trim removed 6 bases at V and 3 bases at J, leaving 9 bases unmatched. The length of the CDR3 is 16 residues. CDR3 nucleotide sequence: TGTGCCAGCAGTCCAAACACAGCGGGGGGGACAGATACGCAGTATTTT. This translates into CASSPNTAGGTDTQYF.